These 19 T cell receptor beta chains originate from one sample sequenced in a study of blood T cell repertoires in COVID-19. Sequenced by immunoSEQ multiplex PCR; TCRdb stores in-frame clones only, minus some. The table includes approximately 250,000 clones, 80% to 90% detected once. The sequencing input was peripheral blood. The receptor source for this set is a woman aged 35 to 49 who had recovered from COVID-19.

The gene calls are TRBV6-4 and TRBJ2-1, with D possibly matching TRBD2 (5 bases). The germline CDR1 and CDR2 sequences are MRHNA and SNTAGT. Trimming stripped 4 bases from V and 2 bases from J, with 12 bases between. CDR3 length: 15 amino acids. CDR3 coding DNA: TGTGCCAGCAGTGTGAGGGATGGGACCTACAATGAGCAGTTCTTC. Its translation is CASSVRDGTYNEQFF.

This clone has more than one count but fewer than ten. The genes are TRBV2 and TRBJ2-5; D call uncertain. The CDR3 is made up of 12 amino acids. V lost 10 bases and J lost 5, with 14 bases in between. Germline loops: CDR1 SNHLY, CDR2 FYNNEI. The CDR3 region has the DNA TGTGCCAAAACCCGAGATCCGGAGACCCAGTACTTC. As protein: CAKTRDPETQYF.

This chain connects TRBV5-5 to TRBJ1-6; 8 positions match TRBD1. Germline V CDR1 and CDR2: SGHKS, YYEKEE (reference sequence). Trimming took 2 bases from V and 9 from J; bases not matched to a gene: 7. The CDR3 sequence is 15 residues long. The CDR3 protein is CASSLQGEQSSPLHF. CDR3 DNA: TGTGCCAGCAGCTTACAGGGGGAGCAGAGTTCACCCCTCCACTTT.

This clone came up once. V usage is TRBV5-1 and J usage is TRBJ2-3; a possible D gene is TRBD1 (6 bases). Germline V CDR1 and CDR2: SGHRS, YFSETQ. Trimming left V 0 bases short and J 1 base short, with 18 bases between. CDR3 length: 18 amino acids. CDR3 in amino acids: CASSLANFGGLGTDTQYF. CDR3 bases: TGCGCCAGCAGCTTGGCCAACTTTGGGGGCTTGGGCACAGATACGCAGTATTTT.

V and J are TRBV7-9 and TRBJ1-1; 10 bases match TRBD1. Germline V gene sequence: CDR1 SEHNR, CDR2 FQNEAQ (reference sequence). There are 14 residues in the CDR3. J lost 3 bases, V lost 6 bases, and 4 bases had no gene match. CDR3 region: CASRLDRGHTEAFF. CDR3 in DNA: TGTGCCAGCAGACTAGACAGGGGGCACACTGAAGCTTTCTTT.

The chain recombines TRBV11-2 with TRBJ1-2; TRBD1 is a possible D gene (5 bases). Per the germline V gene, CDR1 is SGHAT and CDR2 is FQNNGV. CDR3 length: 12 amino acids. V was clipped by 0 bases and J by 7 bases, with 6 bases between them. The CDR3 coding sequence is TGTGCCAGCAGCTTAGAGGGGGGTGGCTACACCTTC. Translated, it gives CASSLEGGGYTF.

The rearrangement links TRBV24-1 to TRBJ2-1, with no clear D. CDR3 length: 14 amino acids. Germline CDR1 KGHDR, CDR2 SFDVKD. The V gene lost 1 base and the J gene lost 3 bases, with 6 bases spanning the gap. The chain's CDR3 is CATSDLSSYNEQFF. The CDR3 DNA is TGTGCCACCAGTGATTTATCCAGCTACAATGAGCAGTTCTTC.

This chain joins TRBV11-2 and TRBJ2-7; 8 nucleotides line up with TRBD1. The CDR3 consists of 13 residues. The V and J ends lost 7 bases and 6 bases, in that order; junction bases with no gene match: 8. The germline CDR1 and CDR2 sequences are SGHAT and FQNNGV. The CDR3 region is CASTKTGASEQYF. The CDR3 DNA reads as TGTGCCAGCACAAAGACAGGGGCGAGCGAGCAGTACTTC.

This clone was counted between two and nine times. J is TRBJ2-7 and V is TRBV18, with D perhaps TRBD1 (5 bases). The CDR3 is 15 residues long. The V and J ends lost 0 bases and 4 bases respectively, with 13 bases between them. The germline V gene encodes CDR1 KGHSH and CDR2 LQKENI. CDR3 sequence reads: CASSPPQGGNYEQYF. CDR3 in DNA: TGTGCCAGCTCACCACCCCAGGGCGGTAATTACGAGCAGTACTTC.

This chain links TRBV28 with TRBJ2-3; D unclear. CDR3 length: 12 residues. Trimming stripped 3 bases from V and 4 bases from J, with 5 bases between. CDR1 MDHEN and CDR2 SYDVKM come from the germline V gene. CDR3 sequence: CASSFVADTQYF. The CDR3 bases are TGTGCCAGCAGTTTTGTAGCAGATACGCAGTATTTT.

This clone was seen just once. This chain's CDR3 is CASSPGNGGSTDTQYF. As DNA, the CDR3 is TGCGCCAGCAGCCCCGGTAATGGCGGTAGCACAGATACGCAGTATTTT. The gene calls are TRBV5-1 and TRBJ2-3, with D uncertain. This CDR3 region has 16 residues. The V gene lost 4 bases and the J gene lost 0 bases, with 15 bases spanning the gap. Germline V lookup: CDR1 SGHRS, CDR2 YFSETQ.

Written as DNA, the CDR3 is TGTGCCAGCAGTTACGAGTTAGCGGCTAGCACAGATACGCAGTATTTT. It yields the protein CASSYELAASTDTQYF. The chain carries TRBV6-5 and TRBJ2-3; tentatively, D is TRBD2 (6 bases). V was cut by 2 bases and J by 0 bases, with 12 bases left in between. Germline V gives CDR1 MNHEY, CDR2 SVGAGI. This CDR3 spans 16 amino acids.

The rearrangement joins TRBV29-1 to TRBJ2-7, with 9 bases aligning to TRBD1. This CDR3 has 14 residues. Germline-derived CDR1 and CDR2 are SQVTM and ANQGSEA. Germline trimming cut 6 bases from V and 3 bases from J; bases unmatched to any gene: 9. The CDR3 region is CSVTPGQGGYEQYF. In nucleotides, the CDR3 is TGCAGCGTAACACCGGGACAGGGTGGCTACGAGCAGTACTTC.

The table lists this clone with a count of one. The rearrangement uses TRBV12-3 or TRBV12-4 and TRBJ2-2, with 8 bases that match TRBD1. V lost 6 bases to trimming and J lost 7 bases; unmatched junction nucleotides: 4. The CDR3 contains 13 residues. For the CDR3, the DNA is TGTGCCAGCAGCAACAGGGGGAACGGGGAGCTGTTTTTT. It codes for CASSNRGNGELFF.

This sequence joins TRBV5-4 and TRBJ1-2; 7 positions agree with TRBD1. The CDR3 spans 16 residues. Germline V gene lookup returns CDR1 SGHNT and CDR2 YYREEE (reference sequence). V lost 4 bases, J lost 0 bases, and 9 bases stayed unmatched. CDR3 region: CASSKPTGQTNYGYTF. The CDR3 DNA reads TGTGCCAGCAGCAAGCCGACAGGGCAAACTAACTATGGCTACACCTTC. The whole variable domain, remainder taken from reference TRBV5-4 and TRBJ1-2, is ETGVTQSPTHLIKTRGQQVTLRCSSQSGHNTVSWYQQALGQGPQFIFQYYREEENGRGNFPPRFSGLQFPNYSSELNVNALELDDSALYLCASSKPTGQTNYGYTFGSGTRLTVV.

This clone has a handful of counts. V is TRBV7-2 and J is TRBJ1-5; D unclear. CDR1 SGHTA and CDR2 FQGNSA come from the germline V gene. The length of the CDR3 is 14 residues. V dropped 1 base and J dropped 2 bases, with 6 bases sitting between them. The CDR3 loop reads CASSLDMGNQPQHF. CDR3 DNA: TGTGCCAGCAGCTTAGACATGGGCAATCAGCCCCAGCATTTT.

This clone was counted only a few times. The chain recombines TRBV6-5 with TRBJ1-1, with D possibly matching TRBD1 (6 bases). Germline V CDR1 and CDR2: MNHEY, SVGAGI. This CDR3 is 13 amino acids long. V lost 6 bases and J lost 3, with 11 bases in between. CDR3 bases: TGTGCCAGCAGAAGACAGGTCTACACTGAAGCTTTCTTT. It translates to CASRRQVYTEAFF.

This clone was seen once. This chain joins TRBV6-2 or TRBV6-3 and TRBJ2-1; 9 nucleotides agree with TRBD1. This CDR3 is built from 18 residues. V lost 2 bases and J lost 5; bases outside the gene matches: 13. CDR1 MNHEY and CDR2 SVGEGT come from the germline V gene. The CDR3 region has the DNA TGTGCCAGCAGTTACGCCTTTCCGGGACAGGGCTGGGACAATGAGCAGTTCTTC. Its translation is CASSYAFPGQGWDNEQFF.

This clone was counted at least ten times. The chain combines TRBV28 with TRBJ1-4; 7 bases line up with TRBD1. The CDR3 loop spans 13 amino acids. Germline CDR1 is MDHEN and CDR2 is SYDVKM. V gave up 6 bases and J gave up 5 bases; unmatched junction bases: 3. CDR3 sequence: CASRTQGNEKLFF. The CDR3 DNA follows: TGTGCCAGCAGAACACAGGGGAATGAAAAACTGTTTTTT.